The entry below gives a single TCR beta chain sequence along with its context. Its specificity is not known. The data stem from a study of shared clonotypes between healthy human individuals. Germline values: CDR1 SNHLY, CDR2 FYNNEI. There are 14 residues in the CDR3. Study-wide points: A generally larger estimated richness was seen in naive subsets than in memory subsets. Blood was the sole source, and tissue repertoires probably differ.

The material for each subset, its genomic DNA, was split evenly across several immunoSEQ plates. Method: immunoSEQ multiplex PCR; TCRdb's copy keeps in-frame clones and lacks some. This sample carries around 700,000 clones, about 74% of them seen once, and the ten largest clones take more than 1.5%. The source material was memory CD4+ T cells sorted from blood. Subset of the sample: CD45RA-negative fraction. The rearrangement uses TRBV2 and TRBJ2-1; no firm D call. The TCR sequence derives from a woman aged 25 to 39 in good health. The CDR3, as DNA: TGTGCTACCCGAAAGGCGGAATCCTACAATGAGCAGTTCTTC. Translation: CATRKAESYNEQFF.